This T cell receptor beta chain was retrieved from a study of cytomegalovirus exposure and HLA in healthy donors. Points from the study as a whole: In vitro experiments confirmed that three CMV-associated chains were specific for CMV antigens. The investigators catalogued some 160 TCR beta chains as cytomegalovirus-associated. Certain indistinguishable V segments, among them TRBV6-2 and TRBV6-3, were excluded.

About this clone: Its antigen is unidentified.

Primers: 60 Vbeta forward and 13 Jbeta reverse. The assay was immunoSEQ multiplex PCR, and TCRdb's table has in-frame clones only and misses some. The data contain some 120,000 clones, roughly four fifths of them singletons. The ends lost 4 bases at V and 0 bases at J; junction bases unmatched: 13. Germline V CDR1 and CDR2: SGHAT, FQNNGV. The CDR3 contains 19 residues. J is TRBJ1-2 and V is TRBV11-2, with 11 bases that match TRBD1. The TCR originated in a male donor in good health and CMV-seropositive. The specimen sequenced was PBMCs. DNA of the CDR3: TGTGCCAGCAGCTCCCTTCCGGGACAGGGGGAAAGAGCTAACTATGGCTACACCTTC. As protein: CASSSLPGQGERANYGYTF.